The rows below give T cell receptor beta chains drawn from one sample of a study of T cell clonotyping in hematopoietic cell transplantation. The data were produced by immunoSEQ multiplex PCR, yet TCRdb's version contains in-frame clones alone and is incomplete. The sample lists fewer than 50,000 clones, about nine tenths seen once, with 5.9% in the top ten. The input for sequencing was peripheral blood mononuclear cells, taken before stem cell transplant. The receptor set was obtained from a man between 60 and 70 years old with biphenotypic leukemia. Some clones in this sample may be carry-over from other donors' samples. CDR3s include the opening cysteine and the closing phenylalanine or tryptophan. Expanded clones are given a class, and other clones once, few, many or no size at all.

TRBJ1-1,once,TRBV20-1,CSARARDEAFF
TRBJ2-5,NA,TRBV28,CASSPTSGQETQYF
TRBJ1-5,few,TRBV27,CASSTSGRNQPQHF
TRBJ2-7,NA,TRBV5-1,CASSMTQGSYEQYF
TRBJ2-1,NA,TRBV23-1,CASSQWGPGTYNEQFF
TRBJ1-5,once,TRBV30,CAWSVHLNQPQHF
TRBJ2-7,NA,TRBV2,CASSETSFGRYEQYF
TRBJ2-3,NA,TRBV5-6,CASSPVLTDTQYF
TRBJ2-7,NA,TRBV9,CASSTGTPSYEQYF
TRBJ1-5,once,TRBV28,CASSFEGDQPQHF
TRBJ2-5,NA,TRBV28,CASRPGGVETQYF
TRBJ1-1,few,TRBV29-1,CSVTHDGGRVAFF
TRBJ2-3,NA,TRBV5-1,CASSLARNTDTQYF
TRBJ1-2,NA,TRBV5-1,CASSFDRGDNYGYTF
TRBJ2-5,NA,TRBV7-9,CASSLVSARRETQYF
TRBJ1-2,NA,TRBV5-6,CASSLGTGGGYTF
TRBJ2-5,once,TRBV6-1,CASSPGQGGTQYF
TRBJ2-5,once,TRBV10-3,CAISESVPGETQYF
TRBJ1-2,NA,TRBV27,CASSLGTGVSNYGYTF
TRBJ2-7,NA,TRBV28,CASSLRLAGGPYEQYF
TRBJ1-1,NA,TRBV6-5,CASSKHRDLNTEAFF
TRBJ2-1,NA,TRBV4-1,CASSQVPGTFRQFF
TRBJ2-1,NA,TRBV28,CASSLGGSTYNEQFF
TRBJ2-3,few,TRBV7-9,CASSLAVLPTDTQYF
TRBJ2-3,few,TRBV27,CASSLLATDTQYF
TRBJ1-5,NA,TRBV6-4,CASSETASLGQPQHF
TRBJ2-3,NA,TRBV6-1,CASSAGSDTQYF